This T cell receptor beta chain was documented in a study of neurological immune-mediated disorders. CDR1 DFQATT and CDR2 SNEGSKA come from the germline V gene (reference sequence). The CDR3 has 14 amino acids. Sequencing of 15-18 subjects in each run yielded over 170 million TCR-beta sequences. TCRdb reanalysed the 5' RACE reads using MiXCR and keeps one entry per CDR3 protein. Of tens of thousands of distinct CDR3 sequences listed, 12% to 15% are singletons. The chain carries TRBV20-1 and TRBJ2-3; possibly TRBD1 for D (8 bases). Material: PBMCs. This clonotype was obtained from a woman between 45 and 65 years old with HTLV-1-associated myelopathy (HAM/TSP). CDR3 region: CNALQGEGPDTQYF. In nucleotides, the CDR3 is TGCAATGCCTTACAGGGGGAGGGGCCAGATACGCAGTATTTT.